The text below deals with one T cell receptor beta chain. Its target antigen remains unknown. Base qualities are not at hand, and no much larger clone is one base apart. The data originate from a study of beta chain features in type 1 diabetes (dated 2018 in TCRdb). As for the study more broadly: Mean age, gender distribution, total cell number and subset yield were not different between patients and healthy donors. A total of 107,917,701 sorted cells were examined across all samples, and the number of cells per subset was strongly correlated with RNA yield. In the study, recently diagnosed type 1 diabetes patients and matched healthy donors were compared on the TCRB repertoires of their sorted circulating CD4+ T cell subsets. Regulatory and stem cell-like memory subsets were isolated from only 8 patients and roughly 8 healthy donors, whereas naive and central memory subsets came from all 30 or so donors.

Each donor gave one peripheral blood draw, averaging around 120 mL, which was collected into heparinised tubes. A BD FACSAria II and a panel including CD45RO, CCR7, CD25, CD127, CD95 and CD27 were used to sort naive, central memory, regulatory and stem cell-like memory CD4+ T cells. A purity above 98% was achieved for all sorted populations. PBMCs were isolated right away by Lymphoprep density gradient centrifugation and were stained directly, without culture. Samples were stained and sorted in pairs, with one healthy donor and one patient per experiment, so that batch effects were minimized. The entire amount of isolated RNA was reverse transcribed using the High Capacity cDNA Reverse Transcription Kit, so the sequenced TCRB transcripts were expressed ones. Deep immunoSEQ sequencing was performed on naive, central memory and regulatory T cell samples, with an average of roughly 3.5 million total reads per sample. Sorted cells were lysed in RLT buffer and RNA was extracted with DNase-treated RNeasy Micro or Mini kits, depending on cell number. Each cell subset was processed separately to prevent cross-contamination, with patient and healthy donor samples processed together. Using the immunoSEQ multiplex PCR, TCRB sequences were amplified from cDNA into 87-bp fragments spanning the CDR3 region. Sequencing of the amplicons was done on the Illumina HiSeq platform. The published analysis was carried out like this. PCR bias was corrected computationally using synthetic template baselines, and reads within Hamming distance 2 were collapsed, with unmergeable singletons discarded. Reads were aligned against IMGT to assign V, D and J genes, CDR3 length and insertions or deletions at six rearrangement sites. Clonotype counts were normalized to sorted cell number within each subset before computing true diversity and Gini coefficients with the tcR R package. Repertoire sharing was quantified using the overlap coefficient calculated on TCRB nucleotide sequences. What TCRdb holds here is the immuneACCESS table cut down to in-frame rearrangements. Part of the clones is not present; checked against another copy, under half of the missing clones reflect an unresolved V gene, and the others are unexplained. V and J calls and clone size are given by that table; D and trimming were obtained from the DNA. This sample has roughly 400,000 clones in its table, and around 10% of those were observed once. The top ten hold less than 0.65% of the sample.

General findings and caveats noted by the study authors: In all four CD4+ subsets, TCRB CDR3 length was moderately but significantly shorter in type 1 diabetes patients. Patients with type 1 diabetes made fewer insertions and deleted more nucleotides at VDJ recombination sites, implying thymic rearrangement abnormalities. Naive, central memory and regulatory TCRB repertoires appeared more similar among patients than among healthy donors. Only small numbers of individuals were included in the HLA sub-analyses, which left unresolved whether HLA type had any influence on TCRB rearrangement. PCR might favor shorter templates, but patient and control samples were amplified and corrected together, so any skew would affect both groups equally. Because cDNA was sequenced instead of genomic DNA, highly expressing activated cells could be over-represented, though the groups showed no difference in activation or CD3 levels.

Source material: central memory CD4+ T cells from blood. This TCR derives from a man younger than 40 with type 1 diabetes.

The DNA sequence reads TGTGCCTGGAGTGTAATTAGCGGCACAGATACGCAGTATTTT. Translated, it gives CAWSVISGTDTQYF. The sequence joins TRBV30 to TRBJ2-3, and possibly TRBD2, on 5 matching bases. The germline V gene (reference sequence) yields GTSNPN for CDR1 and SVGIG for CDR2. CDR3 length: 14 amino acids, cysteine to phenylalanine. CDR3 DNA is the only sequence kept; it has 42 bases, read in frame from the first base. V loses 0 bases, J loses 1 base, and the germline ends lie 8 bases apart.